Sequencing of this TCR beta chain was carried out in a study of immune cell composition in non-small cell lung cancer. Study-wide points: Dominant in vivo tumour-associated clones were not shown to share tumour-reactive sequences.

The normal lung sample lay at least 3 cm, and maximally far, from the tumour. Frozen unsorted single-cell suspensions supplied the genomic DNA. Germline V gene sequence: CDR1 SSHAT, CDR2 FNYEAQ (reference sequence). This CDR3 contains 16 residues. As concerns this clone: No antigen is known for it. At one boundary the junction diverges from the germline segment, which might be a read error.

Sequencing was performed with immunoSEQ multiplex PCR; in TCRdb, only in-frame clones are kept and a portion is missing. The profile covers fewer than 3,500 clones, with 55% to 80% appearing a single time and roughly 18% taken by the ten largest. A further study also used this sample, focusing on CD4 T cells in lung cancer.

The chain links TRBV7-7 to TRBJ1-5, with 8 bases that match TRBD1. Sequences were obtained from non-adjacent lung tissue. This TCR was sampled from a human donor with non-small cell lung cancer. As DNA, the CDR3 is TGTGCTAGCACCTCCACAGGGGGTAATAGCAATCAGCCCCAGCATTTT. Its protein product is CASTSTGGNSNQPQHF.